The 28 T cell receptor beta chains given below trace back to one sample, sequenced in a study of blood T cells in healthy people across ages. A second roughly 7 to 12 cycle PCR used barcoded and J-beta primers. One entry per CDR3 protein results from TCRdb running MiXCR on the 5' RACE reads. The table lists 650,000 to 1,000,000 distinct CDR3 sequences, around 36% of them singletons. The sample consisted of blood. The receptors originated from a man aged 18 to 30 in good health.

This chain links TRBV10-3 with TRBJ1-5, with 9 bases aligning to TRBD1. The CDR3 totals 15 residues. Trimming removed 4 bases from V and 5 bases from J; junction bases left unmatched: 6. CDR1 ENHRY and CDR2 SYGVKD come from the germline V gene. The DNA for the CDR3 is TGTGCCATCAGTGGGACAGGGGTTGTTGATCAGCCCCAGCATTTT. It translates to CAISGTGVVDQPQHF.

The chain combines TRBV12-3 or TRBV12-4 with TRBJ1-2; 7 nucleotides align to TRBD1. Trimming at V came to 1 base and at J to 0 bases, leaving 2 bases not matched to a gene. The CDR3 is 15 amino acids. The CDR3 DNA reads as TGTGCCAGCAGTTTAGACAGGGGAGCTAACTATGGCTACACCTTC. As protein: CASSLDRGANYGYTF.

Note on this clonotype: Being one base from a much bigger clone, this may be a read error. Here the CDR3 DNA reads TGTGCCAGCAGCCCCCCGAACGCAACCTACAATGAGCAGTTCTTC. The encoded protein is CASSPPNATYNEQFF. The chain couples TRBV7-9 to TRBJ2-1; D not certain. V lost 5 bases and J lost 2, with 13 bases in between. This CDR3 comprises 15 residues. Germline V gives CDR1 SEHNR, CDR2 FQNEAQ (reference sequence).

CDR3 residues: CASSLKTVRSAYRDNEQFF. CDR3 DNA sequence: TGTGCCAGCAGCTTAAAGACAGTTCGGTCAGCCTATCGAGACAATGAGCAGTTCTTC. The chain employs TRBV5-5 and TRBJ2-1, with D perhaps matching TRBD1 (5 bases). The CDR3 extends over 19 amino acids. Trimming shortened V by 2 bases and J by 5 bases, and 26 bases separated the two germline ends. The germline CDR1 and CDR2 sequences are SGHKS and YYEKEE (reference sequence).

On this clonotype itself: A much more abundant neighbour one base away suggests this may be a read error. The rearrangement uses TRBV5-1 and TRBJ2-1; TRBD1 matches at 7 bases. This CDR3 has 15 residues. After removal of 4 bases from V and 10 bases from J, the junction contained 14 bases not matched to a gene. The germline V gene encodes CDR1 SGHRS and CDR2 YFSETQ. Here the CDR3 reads CASSTPGTDPYEQFF. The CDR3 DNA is TGCGCCAGCAGCACACCCGGGACAGATCCCTACGAGCAGTTCTTC.

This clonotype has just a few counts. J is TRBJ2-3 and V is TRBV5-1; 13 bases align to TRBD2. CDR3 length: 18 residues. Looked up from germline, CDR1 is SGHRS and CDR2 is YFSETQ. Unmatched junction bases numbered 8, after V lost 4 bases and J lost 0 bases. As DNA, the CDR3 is TGCGCCAGCAGCGGCGGACTAGCGGGGGATCTCAGCACAGATACGCAGTATTTT. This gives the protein CASSGGLAGDLSTDTQYF.

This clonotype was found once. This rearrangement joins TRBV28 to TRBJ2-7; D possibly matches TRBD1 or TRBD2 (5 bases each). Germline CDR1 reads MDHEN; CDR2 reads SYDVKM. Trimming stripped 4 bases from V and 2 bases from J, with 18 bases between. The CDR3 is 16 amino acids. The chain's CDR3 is CASSSPTGTDPYEQYF. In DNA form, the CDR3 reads TGTGCCAGCAGTTCCCCAACCGGGACCGACCCCTACGAGCAGTACTTC.

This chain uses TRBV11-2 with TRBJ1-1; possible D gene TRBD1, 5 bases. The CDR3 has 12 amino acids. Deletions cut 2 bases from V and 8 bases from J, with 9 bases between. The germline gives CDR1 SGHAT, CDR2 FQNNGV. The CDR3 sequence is CASSLPDSEAFF. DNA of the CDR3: TGTGCCAGCAGCTTACCCGACAGCGAAGCTTTCTTT.

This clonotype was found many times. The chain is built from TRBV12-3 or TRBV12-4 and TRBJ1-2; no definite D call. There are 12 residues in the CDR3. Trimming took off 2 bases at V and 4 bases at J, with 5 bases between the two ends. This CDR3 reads CASSLRGYGYTF. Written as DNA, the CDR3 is TGTGCCAGCAGTTTACGTGGCTATGGCTACACCTTC.

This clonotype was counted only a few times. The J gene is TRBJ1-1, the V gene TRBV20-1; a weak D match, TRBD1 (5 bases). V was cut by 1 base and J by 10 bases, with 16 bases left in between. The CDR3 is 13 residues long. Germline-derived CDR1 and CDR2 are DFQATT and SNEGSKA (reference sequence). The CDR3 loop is CSARVRFGGIAFF. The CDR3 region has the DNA TGCAGTGCTAGAGTGCGATTTGGGGGTATAGCTTTCTTT.

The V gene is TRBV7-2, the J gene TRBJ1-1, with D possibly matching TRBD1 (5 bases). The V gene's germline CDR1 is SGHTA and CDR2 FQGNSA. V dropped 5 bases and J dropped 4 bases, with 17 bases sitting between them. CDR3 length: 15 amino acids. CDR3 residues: CASSRTSGTSTEAFF. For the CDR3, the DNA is TGTGCCAGCAGCAGGACCAGCGGGACGAGCACTGAAGCTTTCTTT.

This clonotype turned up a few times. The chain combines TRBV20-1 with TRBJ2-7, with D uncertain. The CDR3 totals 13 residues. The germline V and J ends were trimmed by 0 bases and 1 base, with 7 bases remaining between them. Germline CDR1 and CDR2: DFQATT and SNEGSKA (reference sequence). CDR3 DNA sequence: TGCAGTGCTAGAGAGACACTATCCTACGAGCAGTACTTC. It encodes CSARETLSYEQYF.

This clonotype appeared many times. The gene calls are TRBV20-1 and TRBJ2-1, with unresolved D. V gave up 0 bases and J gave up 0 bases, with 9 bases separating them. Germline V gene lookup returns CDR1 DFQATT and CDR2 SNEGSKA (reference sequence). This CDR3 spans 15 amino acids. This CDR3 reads CSARDMLYSYNEQFF. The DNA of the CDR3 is TGCAGTGCTAGAGACATGCTTTACTCCTACAATGAGCAGTTCTTC.

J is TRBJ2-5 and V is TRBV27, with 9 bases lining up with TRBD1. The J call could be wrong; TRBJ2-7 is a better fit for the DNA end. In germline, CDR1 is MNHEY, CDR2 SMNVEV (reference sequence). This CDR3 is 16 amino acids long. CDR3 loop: CASGLQQGARGYEQYF. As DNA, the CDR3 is TGTGCCAGCGGCTTACAACAGGGGGCAAGAGGCTACGAGCAGTACTTC.

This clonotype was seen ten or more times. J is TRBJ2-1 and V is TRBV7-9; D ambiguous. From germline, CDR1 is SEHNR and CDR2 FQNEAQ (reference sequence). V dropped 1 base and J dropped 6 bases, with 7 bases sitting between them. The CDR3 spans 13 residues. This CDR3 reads CASSLGAGNEQFF. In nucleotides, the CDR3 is TGTGCCAGCAGCTTAGGGGCAGGCAATGAGCAGTTCTTC. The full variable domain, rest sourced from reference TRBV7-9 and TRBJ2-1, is DTGVSQNPRHKITKRGQNVTFRCDPISEHNRLYWYRQTLGQGPEFLTYFQNEAQLEKSRLLSDRFSAERPKGSFSTLEIQRTEQGDSAMYLCASSLGAGNEQFFGPGTRLTVL.

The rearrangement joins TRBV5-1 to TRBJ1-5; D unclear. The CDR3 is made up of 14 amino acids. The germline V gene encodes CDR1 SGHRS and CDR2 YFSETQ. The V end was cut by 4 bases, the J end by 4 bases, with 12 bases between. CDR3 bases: TGCGCCAGCAGCATAGACGGTGGGAATCAGCCCCAGCATTTT. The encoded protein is CASSIDGGNQPQHF.

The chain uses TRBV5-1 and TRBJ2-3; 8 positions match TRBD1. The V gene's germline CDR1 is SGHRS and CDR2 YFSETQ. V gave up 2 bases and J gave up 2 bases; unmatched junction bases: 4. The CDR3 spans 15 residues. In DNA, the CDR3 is TGCGCCAGCAGCTTCCGGGGACAGGCCACAGATACGCAGTATTTT. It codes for CASSFRGQATDTQYF.

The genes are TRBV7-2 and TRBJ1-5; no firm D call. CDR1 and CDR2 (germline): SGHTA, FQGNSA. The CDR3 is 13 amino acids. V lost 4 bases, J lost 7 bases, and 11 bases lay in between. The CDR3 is CASSSRHGQPQHF. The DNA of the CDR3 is TGTGCCAGCAGCTCGCGACACGGACAGCCCCAGCATTTT.

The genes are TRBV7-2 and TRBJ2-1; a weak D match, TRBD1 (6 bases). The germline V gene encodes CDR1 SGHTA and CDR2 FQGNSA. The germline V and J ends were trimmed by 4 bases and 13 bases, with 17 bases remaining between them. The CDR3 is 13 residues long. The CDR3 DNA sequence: TGTGCCAGCAGCTCCCGTTTCGACAGGCTTCAGTTCTTC. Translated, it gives CASSSRFDRLQFF.

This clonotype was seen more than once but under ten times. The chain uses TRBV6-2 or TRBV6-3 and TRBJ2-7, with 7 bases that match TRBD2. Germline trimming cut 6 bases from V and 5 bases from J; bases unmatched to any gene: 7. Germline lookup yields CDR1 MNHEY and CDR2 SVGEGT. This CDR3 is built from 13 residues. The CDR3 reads CASRSGTNHEQYF. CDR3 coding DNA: TGTGCCAGCAGGAGCGGGACTAACCACGAGCAGTACTTC.

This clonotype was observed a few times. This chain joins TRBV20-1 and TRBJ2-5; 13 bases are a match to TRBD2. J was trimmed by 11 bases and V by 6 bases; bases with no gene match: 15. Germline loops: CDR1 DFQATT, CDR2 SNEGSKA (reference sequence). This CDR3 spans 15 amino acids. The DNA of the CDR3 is TGCAGTGCCCCACTAGCGGGGGGGCCGAGCAATGAGCAGTACTTC. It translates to CSAPLAGGPSNEQYF.

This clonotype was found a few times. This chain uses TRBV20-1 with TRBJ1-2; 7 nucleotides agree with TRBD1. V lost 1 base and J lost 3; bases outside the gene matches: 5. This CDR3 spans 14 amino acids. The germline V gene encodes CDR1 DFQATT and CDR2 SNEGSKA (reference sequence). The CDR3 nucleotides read TGCAGTGCTAGAGCGACAGGGTGGGACTATGGCTACACCTTC. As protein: CSARATGWDYGYTF.

This chain's CDR3 is CASIPGTSFSDTQYF. The DNA of the CDR3 is TGTGCCAGCATACCCGGGACTAGCTTCTCAGATACGCAGTATTTT. The chain recombines TRBV2 with TRBJ2-3; 9 bases are a match to TRBD2. The junction had 9 bases not matched to a gene; V was cut back by 7 bases and J by 4 bases. This CDR3 spans 15 amino acids. Germline loops: CDR1 SNHLY, CDR2 FYNNEI.

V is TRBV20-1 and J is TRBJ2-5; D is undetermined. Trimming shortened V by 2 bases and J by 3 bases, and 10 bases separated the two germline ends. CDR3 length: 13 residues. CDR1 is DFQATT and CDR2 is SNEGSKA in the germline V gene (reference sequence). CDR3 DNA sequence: TGCAGTGCTAGAAAACAGCCCGAAGAGACCCAGTACTTC. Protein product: CSARKQPEETQYF.

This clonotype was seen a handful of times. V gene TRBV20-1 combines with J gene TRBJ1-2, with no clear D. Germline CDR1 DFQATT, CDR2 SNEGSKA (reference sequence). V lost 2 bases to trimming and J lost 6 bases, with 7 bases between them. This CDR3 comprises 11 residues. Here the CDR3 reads CSARSGDGYTF. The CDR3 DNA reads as TGCAGTGCTAGAAGTGGGGATGGCTACACCTTC.

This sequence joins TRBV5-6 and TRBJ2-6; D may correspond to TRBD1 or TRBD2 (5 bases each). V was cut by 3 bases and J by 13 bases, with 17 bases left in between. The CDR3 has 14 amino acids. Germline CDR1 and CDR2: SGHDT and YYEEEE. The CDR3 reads CASSSGPPMGVLTF. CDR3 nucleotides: TGTGCCAGCAGCTCGGGACCTCCTATGGGGGTCCTGACTTTC.

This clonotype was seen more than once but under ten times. CDR3: CAGEQSGGATLNEQFF. CDR3 in DNA: TGTGCCGGCGAACAGAGCGGGGGGGCCACCCTCAATGAGCAGTTCTTC. The chain joins TRBV6-2 or TRBV6-3 to TRBJ2-1, with 10 bases matching TRBD2. The V gene end was trimmed by 11 bases and the J gene end by 6 bases; junction bases not matched to a gene: 16. CDR1 is MNHEY and CDR2 is SVGEGT in the germline V gene. This CDR3 is 16 amino acids long.

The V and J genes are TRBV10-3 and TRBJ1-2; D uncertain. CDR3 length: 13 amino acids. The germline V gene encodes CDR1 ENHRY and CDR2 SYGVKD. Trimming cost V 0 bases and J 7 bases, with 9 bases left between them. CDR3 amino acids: CAISESPSSGYTF. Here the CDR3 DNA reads TGTGCCATCAGTGAGTCGCCCTCGTCTGGCTACACCTTC.